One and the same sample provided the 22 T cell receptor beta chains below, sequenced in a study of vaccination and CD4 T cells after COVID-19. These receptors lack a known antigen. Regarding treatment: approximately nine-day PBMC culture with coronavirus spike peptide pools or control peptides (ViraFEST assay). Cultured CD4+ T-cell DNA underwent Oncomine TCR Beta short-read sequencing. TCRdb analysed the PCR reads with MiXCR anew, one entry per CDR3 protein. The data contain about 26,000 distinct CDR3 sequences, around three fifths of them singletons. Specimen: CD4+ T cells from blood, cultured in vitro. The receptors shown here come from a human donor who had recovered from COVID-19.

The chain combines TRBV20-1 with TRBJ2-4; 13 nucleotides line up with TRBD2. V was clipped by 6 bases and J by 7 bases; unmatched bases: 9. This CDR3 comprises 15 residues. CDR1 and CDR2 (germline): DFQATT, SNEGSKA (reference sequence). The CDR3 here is CSAELAGGRGNIQYF. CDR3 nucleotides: TGCAGTGCGGAACTAGCGGGAGGGCGCGGGAACATTCAGTACTTC.

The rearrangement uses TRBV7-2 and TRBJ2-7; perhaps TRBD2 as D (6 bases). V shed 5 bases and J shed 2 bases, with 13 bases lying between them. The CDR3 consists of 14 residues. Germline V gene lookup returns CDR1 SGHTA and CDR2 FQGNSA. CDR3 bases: TGTGCCAGCAGCCTTAGCGGAAGAGCCTACGAGCAGTACTTC. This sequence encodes CASSLSGRAYEQYF.

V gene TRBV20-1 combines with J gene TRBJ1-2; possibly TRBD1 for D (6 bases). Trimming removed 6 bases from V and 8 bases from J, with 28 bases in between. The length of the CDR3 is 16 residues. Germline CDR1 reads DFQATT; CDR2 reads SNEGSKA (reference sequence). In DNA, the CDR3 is TGCAGTGCCACAACCCGGGACAACCGATCTTGGGGCGGCTACACCTTC. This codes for CSATTRDNRSWGGYTF.

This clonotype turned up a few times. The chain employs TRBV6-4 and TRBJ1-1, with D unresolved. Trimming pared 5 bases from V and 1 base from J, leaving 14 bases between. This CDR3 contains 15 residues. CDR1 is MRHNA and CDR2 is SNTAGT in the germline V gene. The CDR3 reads CASSQRQEGNTEAFF. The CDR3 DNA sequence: TGTGCCAGCAGTCAGAGACAAGAGGGGAACACTGAAGCTTTCTTT.

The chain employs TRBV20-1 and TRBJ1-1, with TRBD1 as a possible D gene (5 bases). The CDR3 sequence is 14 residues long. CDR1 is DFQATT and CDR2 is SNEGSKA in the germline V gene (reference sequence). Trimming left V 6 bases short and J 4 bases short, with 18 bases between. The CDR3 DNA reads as TGCAGTGCACCAGGGCTGTCCGGGGGCACTGAAGCTTTCTTT. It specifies CSAPGLSGGTEAFF.

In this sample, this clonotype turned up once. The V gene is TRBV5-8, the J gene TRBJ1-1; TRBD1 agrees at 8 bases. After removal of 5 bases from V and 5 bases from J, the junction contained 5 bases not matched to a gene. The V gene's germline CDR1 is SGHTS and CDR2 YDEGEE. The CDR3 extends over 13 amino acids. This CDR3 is CASRRDRRTEAFF. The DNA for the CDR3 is TGTGCCAGCAGACGGGACAGGCGGACTGAAGCTTTCTTT.

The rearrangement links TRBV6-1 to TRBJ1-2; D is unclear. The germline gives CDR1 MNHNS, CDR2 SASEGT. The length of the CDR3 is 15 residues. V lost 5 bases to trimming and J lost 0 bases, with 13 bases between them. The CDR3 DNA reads TGTGCCAGCAGTCCTTCAGTTGGGGCTAACTATGGCTACACCTTC. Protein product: CASSPSVGANYGYTF.

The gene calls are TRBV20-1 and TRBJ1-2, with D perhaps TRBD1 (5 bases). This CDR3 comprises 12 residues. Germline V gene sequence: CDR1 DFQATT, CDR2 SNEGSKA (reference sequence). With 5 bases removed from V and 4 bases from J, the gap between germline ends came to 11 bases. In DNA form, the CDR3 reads TGCAGTGCTGGCAGGGAAACCTATGGCTACACCTTC. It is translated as CSAGRETYGYTF.

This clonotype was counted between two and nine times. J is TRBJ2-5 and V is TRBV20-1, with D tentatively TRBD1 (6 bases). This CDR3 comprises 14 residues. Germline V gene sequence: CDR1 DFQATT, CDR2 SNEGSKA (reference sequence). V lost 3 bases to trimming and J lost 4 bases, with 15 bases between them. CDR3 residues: CSASIAGVGETQYF. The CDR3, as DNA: TGCAGTGCTAGTATAGCAGGGGTTGGAGAGACCCAGTACTTC.

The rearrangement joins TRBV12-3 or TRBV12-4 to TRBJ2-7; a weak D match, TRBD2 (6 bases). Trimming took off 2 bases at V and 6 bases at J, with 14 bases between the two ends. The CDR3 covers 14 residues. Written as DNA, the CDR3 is TGTGCCAGCAGTTTAACCCAGACTAGTCGCGAGCAGTACTTC. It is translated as CASSLTQTSREQYF.

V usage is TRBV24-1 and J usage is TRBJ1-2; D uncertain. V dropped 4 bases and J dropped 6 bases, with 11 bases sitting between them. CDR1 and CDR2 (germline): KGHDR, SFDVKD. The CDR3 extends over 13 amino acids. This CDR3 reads CATSDPLKDGYTF. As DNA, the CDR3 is TGTGCCACCAGTGACCCCCTAAAGGATGGCTACACCTTC.

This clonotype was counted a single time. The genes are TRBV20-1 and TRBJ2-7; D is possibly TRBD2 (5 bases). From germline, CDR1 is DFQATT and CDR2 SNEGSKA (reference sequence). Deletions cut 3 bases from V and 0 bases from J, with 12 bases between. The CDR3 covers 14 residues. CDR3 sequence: CSASGGPSSYEQYF. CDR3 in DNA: TGCAGTGCTAGTGGCGGGCCTAGCTCCTACGAGCAGTACTTC.

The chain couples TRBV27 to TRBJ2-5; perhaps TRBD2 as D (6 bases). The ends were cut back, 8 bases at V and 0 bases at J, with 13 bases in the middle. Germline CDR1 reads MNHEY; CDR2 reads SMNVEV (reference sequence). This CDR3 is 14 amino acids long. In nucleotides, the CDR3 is TGTGCCAGCGGGCCGTGGGGGGACCAAGAGACCCAGTACTTC. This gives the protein CASGPWGDQETQYF.

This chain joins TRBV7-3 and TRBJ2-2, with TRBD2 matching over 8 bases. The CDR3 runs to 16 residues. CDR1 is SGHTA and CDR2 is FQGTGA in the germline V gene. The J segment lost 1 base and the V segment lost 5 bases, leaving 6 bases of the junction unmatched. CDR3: CASSPAAGENTGELFF. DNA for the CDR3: TGTGCCAGCAGCCCCGCAGCGGGAGAGAACACCGGGGAGCTGTTTTTT.

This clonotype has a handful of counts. CDR3 coding DNA: TGCAGTGCTAGAGATCCAGGGAGGTTAAATGAAAAACTGTTTTTT. This gives the protein CSARDPGRLNEKLFF. The V call is TRBV20-1, the J call TRBJ1-4; a weak D match, TRBD1 (5 bases). The CDR3 has 15 residues. With 0 bases removed from V and 5 bases from J, the gap between germline ends came to 13 bases. The V gene's germline CDR1 is DFQATT and CDR2 SNEGSKA (reference sequence).

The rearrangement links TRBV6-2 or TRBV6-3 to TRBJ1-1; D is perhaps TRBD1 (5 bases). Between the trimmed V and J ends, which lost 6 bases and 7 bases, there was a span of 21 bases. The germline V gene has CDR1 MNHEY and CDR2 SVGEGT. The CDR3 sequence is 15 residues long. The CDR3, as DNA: TGTGCCAGCAGACACCCCGGGACCCCTTTCATTGAAGCTTTCTTT. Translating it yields CASRHPGTPFIEAFF.

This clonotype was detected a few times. This CDR3 reads CASSGAGGFAGNTIYF. Here the CDR3 DNA reads TGTGCCAGCAGTGGAGCGGGGGGTTTTGCCGGAAACACCATATATTTT. V is TRBV6-1 and J is TRBJ1-3; D might be TRBD1 (5 bases). V lost 4 bases and J 4 bases, leaving 17 bases between the germline ends. This CDR3 comprises 16 residues. Germline CDR1 reads MNHNS; CDR2 reads SASEGT.

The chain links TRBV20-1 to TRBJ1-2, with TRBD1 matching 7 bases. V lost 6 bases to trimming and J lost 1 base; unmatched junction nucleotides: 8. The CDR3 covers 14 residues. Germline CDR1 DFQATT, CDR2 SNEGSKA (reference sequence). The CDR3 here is CSAGRGGFNYGYTF. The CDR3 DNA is TGCAGTGCCGGCCGAGGGGGCTTTAACTATGGCTACACCTTC.

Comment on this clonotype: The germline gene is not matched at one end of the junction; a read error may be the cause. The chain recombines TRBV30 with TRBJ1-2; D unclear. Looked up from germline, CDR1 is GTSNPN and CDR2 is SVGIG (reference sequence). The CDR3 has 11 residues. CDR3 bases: TGTGCCTGGAGCGTTATAGGTGGACTCTCCTTC. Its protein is CAWSVIGGLSF.

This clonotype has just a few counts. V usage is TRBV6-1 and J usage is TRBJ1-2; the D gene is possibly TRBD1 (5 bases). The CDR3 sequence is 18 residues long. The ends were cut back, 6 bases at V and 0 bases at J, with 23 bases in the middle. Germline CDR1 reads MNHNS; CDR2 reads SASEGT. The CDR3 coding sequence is TGTGCCAGCAGGGACCCCAACCCCGGGGCGACCGCTAACTATGGCTACACCTTC. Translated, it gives CASRDPNPGATANYGYTF.

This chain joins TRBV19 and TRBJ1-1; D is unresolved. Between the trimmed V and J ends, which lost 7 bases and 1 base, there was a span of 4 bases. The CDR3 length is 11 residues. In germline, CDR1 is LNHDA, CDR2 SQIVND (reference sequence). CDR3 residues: CASNKNTEAFF. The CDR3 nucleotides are TGTGCCAGTAATAAGAACACTGAAGCTTTCTTT.

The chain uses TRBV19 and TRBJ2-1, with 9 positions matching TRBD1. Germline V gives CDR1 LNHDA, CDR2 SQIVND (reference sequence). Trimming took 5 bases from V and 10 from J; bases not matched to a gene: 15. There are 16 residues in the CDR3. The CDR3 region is CASSLLGQGMSIEQFF. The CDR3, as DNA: TGTGCCAGTAGTCTTTTAGGACAGGGGATGAGCATCGAGCAGTTCTTC.